The 5 T cell receptor beta chains below come from one sample, sequenced in a study of cytomegalovirus exposure and HLA in healthy donors. 60 Vbeta and 13 Jbeta primers were used in PCR. Method: immunoSEQ multiplex PCR; TCRdb's copy keeps in-frame clones and lacks some. Of about 190,000 clones in the sample, 60% to 85% were seen once. Sequencing was carried out using PBMCs. These receptors were obtained from a woman younger than 30 in good health and CMV-seronegative.

This clone is a singleton in its sample. The chain employs TRBV28 and TRBJ1-5; 8 nucleotides line up with TRBD1. Germline-derived CDR1 and CDR2 are MDHEN and SYDVKM. The CDR3 has 16 amino acids. J gave up 1 base and V 6 bases, and 8 bases lay outside the gene matches. CDR3 in amino acids: CASSLDRGASNQPQHF. CDR3 DNA: TGTGCCAGCAGCCTCGACAGGGGCGCGAGCAATCAGCCCCAGCATTTT.

The rearrangement uses TRBV28 and TRBJ2-7; 7 positions agree with TRBD1. This CDR3 contains 14 residues. After removal of 7 bases from V and 2 bases from J, the junction contained 8 bases not matched to a gene. Per germline, CDR1 MDHEN and CDR2 SYDVKM. The DNA for the CDR3 is TGTGCCAGCACCCGGGACAGCAAAACCTACGAGCAGTACTTC. This translates into CASTRDSKTYEQYF. Filled out from reference TRBV28 and TRBJ2-7, the complete variable domain reads DVKVTQSSRYLVKRTGEKVFLECVQDMDHENMFWYRQDPGLGLRLIYFSYDVKMKEKGDIPEGYSVSREKKERFSLILESASTNQTSMYLCASTRDSKTYEQYFGPGTRLTVT.

The V call is TRBV19, the J call TRBJ1-2; TRBD1 is a possible D gene (5 bases). Germline loops: CDR1 LNHDA, CDR2 SQIVND (reference sequence). CDR3 length: 14 amino acids. V lost 9 bases and J 2 bases, leaving 16 bases between the germline ends. CDR3 sequence (DNA): TGTGCCAGCGACCGACGGGGGGGAAACTATGGCTACACCTTC. Amino acid sequence: CASDRRGGNYGYTF.

V gene TRBV5-1 combines with J gene TRBJ2-2; TRBD1 agrees at 10 bases. CDR1 is SGHRS, CDR2 YFSETQ, per germline. This CDR3 region has 18 residues. Trimming at V came to 0 bases and at J to 4 bases, leaving 9 bases not matched to a gene. CDR3 amino acids: CASSLGTTGGWGTGELFF. The CDR3 DNA reads TGCGCCAGCAGCTTGGGGACGACAGGGGGCTGGGGCACCGGGGAGCTGTTTTTT.

With regard to this clone: One end of the junction does not line up with germline, which may come from a read error. The chain is built from TRBV2 and TRBJ2-7; D uncertain. This CDR3 is 12 amino acids long. Per the germline V gene, CDR1 is SNHLY and CDR2 is FYNNEI. This CDR3 reads CASSEGYYEQYF. The CDR3 coding sequence is TGTGCCAGCAGTGAAGGGTACTACGAGCAGTACTTT.